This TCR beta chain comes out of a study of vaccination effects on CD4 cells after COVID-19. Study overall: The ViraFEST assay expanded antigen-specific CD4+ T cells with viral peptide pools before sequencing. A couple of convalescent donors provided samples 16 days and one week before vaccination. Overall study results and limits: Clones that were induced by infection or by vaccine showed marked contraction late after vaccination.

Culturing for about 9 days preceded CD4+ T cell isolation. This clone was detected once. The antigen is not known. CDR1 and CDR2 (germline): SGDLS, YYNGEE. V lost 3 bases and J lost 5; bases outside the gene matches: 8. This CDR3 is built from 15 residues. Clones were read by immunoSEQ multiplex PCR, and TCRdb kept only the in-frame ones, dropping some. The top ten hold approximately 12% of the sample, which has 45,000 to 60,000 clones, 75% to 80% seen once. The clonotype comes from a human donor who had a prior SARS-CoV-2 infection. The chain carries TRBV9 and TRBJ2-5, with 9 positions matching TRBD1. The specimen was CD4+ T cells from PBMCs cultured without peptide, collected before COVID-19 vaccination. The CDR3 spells CASSARQGGVETQYF. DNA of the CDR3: TGTGCCAGCAGCGCCCGACAGGGGGGCGTGGAGACCCAGTACTTC.